The next 6 T cell receptor beta chains were all read from a single sample in a study of blood T cells in healthy people across ages. With a J-beta primer mix and a sample-barcoded 5' primer, a second PCR ran roughly 7 to 11 cycles. TCRdb called the 5' RACE reads again in MiXCR, with one record for every CDR3 protein. The sample gives about 1.4 million distinct CDR3 sequences, around 55% of which show up once; about 6.7% is in the top ten. Sequenced sample: blood. The receptors were sampled from a man younger than 35 in good health.

The V and J genes are TRBV7-9 and TRBJ1-5; the D is unclear. Per germline, CDR1 SEHNR and CDR2 FQNEAQ (reference sequence). The CDR3 covers 12 residues. Trimming left V 4 bases short and J 6 bases short, with 7 bases between. CDR3 coding DNA: TGTGCCAGCAGCTCCGAAAGTCAGCCCCAGCATTTT. Protein: CASSSESQPQHF.

In its sample, this clonotype was seen a few times. This chain connects TRBV7-2 to TRBJ2-3; 10 bases are shared with TRBD1. The germline V gene has CDR1 SGHTA and CDR2 FQGNSA. V shed 0 bases, J shed 4 bases, and the junction held 4 bases outside the gene matches. The CDR3 extends over 16 amino acids. CDR3 in DNA: TGTGCCAGCAGCTTAGCCGGGACAGGGGATTCAGATACGCAGTATTTT. This translates into CASSLAGTGDSDTQYF.

This rearrangement joins TRBV6-2 or TRBV6-3 to TRBJ1-2; TRBD1 matches 8 bases. V lost 5 bases, J lost 3 bases, and 8 bases stayed unmatched. This CDR3 is 15 amino acids long. From germline, CDR1 is MNHEY and CDR2 SVGEGT. The CDR3 bases are TGTGCCAGCAGTAGCCCGACAGGGGTGGACTATGGCTACACCTTC. Protein sequence: CASSSPTGVDYGYTF.

The chain links TRBV27 to TRBJ2-5; a possible D gene is TRBD1 (5 bases). V gave up 5 bases and J gave up 11 bases, with 27 bases separating them. The CDR3 has 16 amino acids. Germline loops: CDR1 MNHEY, CDR2 SMNVEV (reference sequence). The DNA for the CDR3 is TGTGCCAGCAGTCTGGCTAGGACAACCTACGTTTTAGAGCAGTACTTC. The encoded protein is CASSLARTTYVLEQYF.

This clonotype was detected only a few times. The chain links TRBV18 to TRBJ1-4; no definite D call. The length of the CDR3 is 13 residues. Trimming took 1 base from V and 4 from J, leaving 4 bases between them. The germline V gene encodes CDR1 KGHSH and CDR2 LQKENI. In DNA, the CDR3 is TGTGCCAGCTCACCACTGGGTAATGAAAAACTGTTTTTT. Its protein product is CASSPLGNEKLFF.

This clonotype was recorded at least ten times. The chain recombines TRBV7-9 with TRBJ1-2; 8 bases are shared with TRBD1. The CDR3 runs 14 residues. Germline V gene sequence: CDR1 SEHNR, CDR2 FQNEAQ (reference sequence). V was clipped by 3 bases and J by 3 bases; unmatched bases: 3. CDR3 DNA: TGTGCCAGCAGCTTTTCAGGGGGCGACTATGGCTACACCTTC. It encodes CASSFSGGDYGYTF.